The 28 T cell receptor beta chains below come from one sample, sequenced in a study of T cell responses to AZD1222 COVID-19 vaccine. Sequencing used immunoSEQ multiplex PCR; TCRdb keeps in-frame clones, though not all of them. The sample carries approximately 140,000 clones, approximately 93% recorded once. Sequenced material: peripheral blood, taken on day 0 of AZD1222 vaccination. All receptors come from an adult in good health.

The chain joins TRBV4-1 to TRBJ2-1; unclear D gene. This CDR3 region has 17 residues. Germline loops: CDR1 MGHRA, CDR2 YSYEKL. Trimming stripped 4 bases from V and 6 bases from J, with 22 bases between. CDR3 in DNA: TGCGCCAGCAGCCCTCCATCGCGGACCCTTATGGGCAATGAGCAGTTCTTC. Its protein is CASSPPSRTLMGNEQFF.

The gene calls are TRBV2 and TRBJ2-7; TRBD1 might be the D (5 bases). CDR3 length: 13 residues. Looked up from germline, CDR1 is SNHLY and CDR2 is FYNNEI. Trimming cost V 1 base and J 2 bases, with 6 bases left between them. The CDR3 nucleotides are TGTGCCAGCAGTGAAGGACAGACCTACGAGCAGTACTTC. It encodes CASSEGQTYEQYF.

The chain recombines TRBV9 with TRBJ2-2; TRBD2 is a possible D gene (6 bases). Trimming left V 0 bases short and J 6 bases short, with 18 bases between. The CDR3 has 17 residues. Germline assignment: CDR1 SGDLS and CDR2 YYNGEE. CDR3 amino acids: CASSVDRGTELAGELFF. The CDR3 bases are TGTGCCAGCAGCGTAGATCGGGGGACCGAACTGGCCGGGGAGCTGTTTTTT.

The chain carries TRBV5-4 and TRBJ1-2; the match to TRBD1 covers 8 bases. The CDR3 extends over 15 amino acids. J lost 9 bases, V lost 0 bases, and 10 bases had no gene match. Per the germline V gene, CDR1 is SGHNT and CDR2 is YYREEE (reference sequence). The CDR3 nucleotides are TGTGCCAGCAGCTTGGCAGGGGGCGCGACCAATCGCTACACCTTC. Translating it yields CASSLAGGATNRYTF.

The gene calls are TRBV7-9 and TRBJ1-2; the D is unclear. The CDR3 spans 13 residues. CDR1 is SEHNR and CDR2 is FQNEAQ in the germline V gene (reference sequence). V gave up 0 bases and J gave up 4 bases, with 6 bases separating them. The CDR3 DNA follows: TGTGCCAGCAGCTTAGCGGCAAGCTATGGCTACACCTTC. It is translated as CASSLAASYGYTF.

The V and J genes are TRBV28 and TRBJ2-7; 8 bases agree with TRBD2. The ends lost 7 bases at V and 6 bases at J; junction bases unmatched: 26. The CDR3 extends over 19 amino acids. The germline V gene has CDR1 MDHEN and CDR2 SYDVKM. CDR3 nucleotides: TGTGCCAGCATCACAACGGATAGTAGCGGGATAGGTGTTAGAGGCGAGCAGTACTTC. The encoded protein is CASITTDSSGIGVRGEQYF.

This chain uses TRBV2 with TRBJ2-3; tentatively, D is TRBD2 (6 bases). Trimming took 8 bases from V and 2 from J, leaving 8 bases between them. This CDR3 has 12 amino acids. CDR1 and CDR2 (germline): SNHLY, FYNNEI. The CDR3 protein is CASRGSTDTQYF. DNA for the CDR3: TGTGCCAGCCGGGGGTCCACAGATACGCAGTATTTT.

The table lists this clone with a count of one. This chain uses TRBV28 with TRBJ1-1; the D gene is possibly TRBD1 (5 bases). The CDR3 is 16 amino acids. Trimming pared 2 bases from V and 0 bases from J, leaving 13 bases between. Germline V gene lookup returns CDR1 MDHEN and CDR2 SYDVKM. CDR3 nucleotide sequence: TGTGCCAGCAGTTTACGGGGGGGACCCATGAACACTGAAGCTTTCTTT. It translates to CASSLRGGPMNTEAFF. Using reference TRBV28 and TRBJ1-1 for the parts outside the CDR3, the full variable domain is DVKVTQSSRYLVKRTGEKVFLECVQDMDHENMFWYRQDPGLGLRLIYFSYDVKMKEKGDIPEGYSVSREKKERFSLILESASTNQTSMYLCASSLRGGPMNTEAFFGQGTRLTVV.

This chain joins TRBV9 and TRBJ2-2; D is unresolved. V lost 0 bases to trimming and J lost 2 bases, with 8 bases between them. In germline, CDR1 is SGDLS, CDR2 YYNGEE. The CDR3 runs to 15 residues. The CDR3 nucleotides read TGTGCCAGCAGCGTAGGGGGTTTTAACACCGGGGAGCTGTTTTTT. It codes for CASSVGGFNTGELFF.

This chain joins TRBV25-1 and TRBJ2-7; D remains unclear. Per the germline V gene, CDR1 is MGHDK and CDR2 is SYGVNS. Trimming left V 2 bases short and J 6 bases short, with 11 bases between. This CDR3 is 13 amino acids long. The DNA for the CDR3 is TGTGCCAGCAGTGAACCTCCGGGTTCCGAGCAGTACTTC. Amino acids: CASSEPPGSEQYF.

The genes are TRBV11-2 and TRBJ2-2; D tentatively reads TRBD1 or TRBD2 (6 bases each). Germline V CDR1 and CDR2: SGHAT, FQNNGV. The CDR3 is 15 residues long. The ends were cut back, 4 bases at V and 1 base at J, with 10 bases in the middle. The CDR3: CASSSGAKNTGELFF. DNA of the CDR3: TGTGCCAGCAGCTCGGGGGCGAAGAACACCGGGGAGCTGTTTTTT.

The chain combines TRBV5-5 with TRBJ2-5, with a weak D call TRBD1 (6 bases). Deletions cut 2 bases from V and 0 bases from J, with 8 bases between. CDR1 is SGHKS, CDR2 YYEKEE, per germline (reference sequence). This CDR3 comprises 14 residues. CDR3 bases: TGTGCCAGCAGCTTCTGGACAGACCAAGAGACCCAGTACTTC. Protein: CASSFWTDQETQYF. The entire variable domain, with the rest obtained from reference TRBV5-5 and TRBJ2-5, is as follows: DAGVTQSPTHLIKTRGQQVTLRCSPISGHKSVSWYQQVLGQGPQFIFQYYEKEERGRGNFPDRFSARQFPNYSSELNVNALLLGDSALYLCASSFWTDQETQYFGPGTRLLVL.

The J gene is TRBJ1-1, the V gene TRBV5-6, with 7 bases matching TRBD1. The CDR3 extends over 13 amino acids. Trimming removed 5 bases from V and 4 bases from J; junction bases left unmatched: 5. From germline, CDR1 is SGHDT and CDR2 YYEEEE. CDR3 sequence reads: CASSTTGTTEAFF. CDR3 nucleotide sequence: TGTGCCAGCAGTACGACAGGGACCACTGAAGCTTTCTTT.

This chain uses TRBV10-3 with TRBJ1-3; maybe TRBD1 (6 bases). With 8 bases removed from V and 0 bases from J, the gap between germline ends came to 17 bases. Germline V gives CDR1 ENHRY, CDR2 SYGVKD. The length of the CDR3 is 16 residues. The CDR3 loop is CAIGQSWGYSGNTIYF. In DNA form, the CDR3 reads TGTGCCATCGGACAGAGTTGGGGTTACTCTGGAAACACCATATATTTT.

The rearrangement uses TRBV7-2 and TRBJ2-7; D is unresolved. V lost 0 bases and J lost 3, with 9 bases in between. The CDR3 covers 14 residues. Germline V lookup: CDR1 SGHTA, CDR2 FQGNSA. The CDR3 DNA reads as TGTGCCAGCAGCTTAGCGGGCCAGGTCTACGAGCAGTACTTC. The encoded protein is CASSLAGQVYEQYF.

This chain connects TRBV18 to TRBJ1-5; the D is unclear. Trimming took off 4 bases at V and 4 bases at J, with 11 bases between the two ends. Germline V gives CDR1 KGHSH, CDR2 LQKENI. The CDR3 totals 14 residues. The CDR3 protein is CASSLSESNQPQHF. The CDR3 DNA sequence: TGTGCCAGCTCACTGTCAGAGAGTAATCAGCCCCAGCATTTT.

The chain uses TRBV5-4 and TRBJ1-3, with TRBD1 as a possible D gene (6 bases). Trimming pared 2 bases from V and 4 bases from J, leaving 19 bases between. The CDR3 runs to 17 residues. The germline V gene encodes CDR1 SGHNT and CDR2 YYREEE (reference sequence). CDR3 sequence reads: CASSFSTGSSGGNTIYF. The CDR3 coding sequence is TGTGCCAGCAGCTTTTCTACAGGGTCCTCTGGGGGAAACACCATATATTTT.

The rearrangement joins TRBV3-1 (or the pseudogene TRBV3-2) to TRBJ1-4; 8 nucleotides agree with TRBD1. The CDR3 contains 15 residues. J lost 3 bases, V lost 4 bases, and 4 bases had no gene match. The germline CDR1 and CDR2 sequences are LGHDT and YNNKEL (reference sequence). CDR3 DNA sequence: TGTGCCAGCAGCCTGGGACAGGTACCTAATGAAAAACTGTTTTTT. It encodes CASSLGQVPNEKLFF.

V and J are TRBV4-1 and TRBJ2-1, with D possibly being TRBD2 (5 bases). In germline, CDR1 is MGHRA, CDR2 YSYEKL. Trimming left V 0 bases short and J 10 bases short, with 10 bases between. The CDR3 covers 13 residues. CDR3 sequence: CASSQDDYGEQFF. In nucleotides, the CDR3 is TGCGCCAGCAGCCAAGATGACTACGGGGAGCAGTTCTTC.

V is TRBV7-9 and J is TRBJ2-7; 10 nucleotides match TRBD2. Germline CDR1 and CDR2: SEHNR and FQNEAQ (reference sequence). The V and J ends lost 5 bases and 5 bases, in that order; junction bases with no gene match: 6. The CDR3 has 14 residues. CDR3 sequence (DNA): TGTGCCAGCAGCCAAGGACTAGCGGTCGACGAGCAGTACTTC. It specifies CASSQGLAVDEQYF.

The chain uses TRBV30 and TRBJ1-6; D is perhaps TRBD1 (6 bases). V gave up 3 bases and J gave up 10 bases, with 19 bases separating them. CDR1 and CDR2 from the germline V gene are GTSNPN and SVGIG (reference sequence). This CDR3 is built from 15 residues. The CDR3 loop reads CAWSPGTLVSSPLHF. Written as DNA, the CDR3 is TGTGCCTGGAGCCCCGGGACATTGGTTAGCTCACCCCTCCACTTT.

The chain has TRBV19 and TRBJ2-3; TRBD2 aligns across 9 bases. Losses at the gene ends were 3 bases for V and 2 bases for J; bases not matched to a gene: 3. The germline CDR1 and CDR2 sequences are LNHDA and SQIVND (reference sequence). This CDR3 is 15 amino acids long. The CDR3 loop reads CASSIERGVTDTQYF. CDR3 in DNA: TGTGCCAGTAGTATTGAGCGGGGGGTCACAGATACGCAGTATTTT.

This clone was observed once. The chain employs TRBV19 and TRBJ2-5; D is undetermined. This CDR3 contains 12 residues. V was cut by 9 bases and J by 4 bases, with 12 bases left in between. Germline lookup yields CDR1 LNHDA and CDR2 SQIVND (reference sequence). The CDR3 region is CASGWASETQYF. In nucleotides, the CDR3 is TGTGCCAGCGGCTGGGCATCAGAGACCCAGTACTTC. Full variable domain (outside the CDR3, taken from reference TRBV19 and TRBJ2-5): DGGITQSPKYLFRKEGQNVTLSCEQNLNHDAMYWYRQDPGQGLRLIYYSQIVNDFQKGDIAEGYSVSREKKESFPLTVTSAQKNPTAFYLCASGWASETQYFGPGTRLLVL.

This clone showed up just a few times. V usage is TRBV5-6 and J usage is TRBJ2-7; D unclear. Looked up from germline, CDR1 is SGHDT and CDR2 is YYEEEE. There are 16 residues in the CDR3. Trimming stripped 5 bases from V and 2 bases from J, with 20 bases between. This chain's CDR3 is CASSVISIGHPYEQYF. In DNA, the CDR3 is TGTGCCAGCAGTGTGATCTCCATTGGGCACCCCTACGAGCAGTACTTC.

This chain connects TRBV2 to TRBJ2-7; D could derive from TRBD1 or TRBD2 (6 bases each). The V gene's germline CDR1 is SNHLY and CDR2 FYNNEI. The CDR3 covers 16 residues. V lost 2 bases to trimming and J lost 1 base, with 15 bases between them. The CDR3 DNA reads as TGTGCCAGCAGTGAACGGGGGCGGAGGGAGTCCTACGAGCAGTACTTC. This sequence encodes CASSERGRRESYEQYF. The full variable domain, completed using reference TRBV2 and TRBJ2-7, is EPEVTQTPSHQVTQMGQEVILRCVPISNHLYFYWYRQILGQKVEFLVSFYNNEISEKSEIFDDQFSVERPDGSNFTLKIRSTKLEDSAMYFCASSERGRRESYEQYFGPGTRLTVT.

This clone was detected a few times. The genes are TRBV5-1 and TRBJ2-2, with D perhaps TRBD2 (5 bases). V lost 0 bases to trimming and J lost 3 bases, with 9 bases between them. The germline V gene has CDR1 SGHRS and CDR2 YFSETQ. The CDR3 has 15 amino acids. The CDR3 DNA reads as TGCGCCAGCAGCTTGGCCCGTAGCGACACCGGGGAGCTGTTTTTT. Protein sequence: CASSLARSDTGELFF.

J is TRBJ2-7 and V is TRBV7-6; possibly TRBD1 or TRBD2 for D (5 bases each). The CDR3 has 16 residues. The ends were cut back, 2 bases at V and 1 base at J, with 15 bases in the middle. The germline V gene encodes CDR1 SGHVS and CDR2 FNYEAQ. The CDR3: CASSLTQAGTSYEQYF. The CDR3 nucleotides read TGTGCCAGCAGCTTAACGCAGGCAGGGACGTCCTACGAGCAGTACTTC.

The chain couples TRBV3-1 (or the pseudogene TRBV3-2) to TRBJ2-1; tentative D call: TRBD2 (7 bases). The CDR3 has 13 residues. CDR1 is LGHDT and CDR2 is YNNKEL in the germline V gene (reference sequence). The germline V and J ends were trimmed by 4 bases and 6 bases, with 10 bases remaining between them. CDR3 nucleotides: TGTGCCAGCAGCCCCGGGGGGCGCAATGAGCAGTTCTTC. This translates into CASSPGGRNEQFF.